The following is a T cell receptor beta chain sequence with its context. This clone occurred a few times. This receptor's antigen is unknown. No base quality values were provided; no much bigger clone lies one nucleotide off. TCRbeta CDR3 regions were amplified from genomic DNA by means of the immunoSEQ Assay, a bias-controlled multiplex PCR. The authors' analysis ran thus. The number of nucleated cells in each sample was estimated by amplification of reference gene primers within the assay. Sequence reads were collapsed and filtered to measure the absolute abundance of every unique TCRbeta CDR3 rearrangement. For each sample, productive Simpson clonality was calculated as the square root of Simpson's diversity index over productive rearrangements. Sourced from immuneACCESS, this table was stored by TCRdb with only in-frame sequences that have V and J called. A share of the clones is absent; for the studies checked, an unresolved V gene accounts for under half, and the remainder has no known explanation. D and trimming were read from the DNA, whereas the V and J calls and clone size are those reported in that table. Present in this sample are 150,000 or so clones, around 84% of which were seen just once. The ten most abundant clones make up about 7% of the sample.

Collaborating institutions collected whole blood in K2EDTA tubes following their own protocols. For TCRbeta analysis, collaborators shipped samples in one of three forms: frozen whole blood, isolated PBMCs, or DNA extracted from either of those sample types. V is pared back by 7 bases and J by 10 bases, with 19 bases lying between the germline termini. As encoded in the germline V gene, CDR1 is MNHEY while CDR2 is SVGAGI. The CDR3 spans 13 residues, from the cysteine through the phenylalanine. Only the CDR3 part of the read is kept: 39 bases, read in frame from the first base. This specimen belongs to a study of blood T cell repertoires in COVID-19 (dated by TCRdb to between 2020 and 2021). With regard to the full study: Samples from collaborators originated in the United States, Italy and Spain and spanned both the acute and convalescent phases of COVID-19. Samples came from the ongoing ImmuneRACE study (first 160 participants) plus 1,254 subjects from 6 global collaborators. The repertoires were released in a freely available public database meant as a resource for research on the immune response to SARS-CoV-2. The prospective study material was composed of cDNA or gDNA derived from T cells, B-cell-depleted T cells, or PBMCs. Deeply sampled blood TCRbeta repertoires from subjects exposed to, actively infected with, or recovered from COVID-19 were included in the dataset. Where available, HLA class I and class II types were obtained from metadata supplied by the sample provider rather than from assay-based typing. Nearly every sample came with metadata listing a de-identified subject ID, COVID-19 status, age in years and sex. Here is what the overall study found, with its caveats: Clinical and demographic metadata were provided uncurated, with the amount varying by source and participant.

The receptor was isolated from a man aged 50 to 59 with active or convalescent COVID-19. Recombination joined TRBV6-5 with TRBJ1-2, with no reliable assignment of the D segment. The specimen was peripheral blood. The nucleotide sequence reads TGTGCCAGCATTCTACGGGCGGCAGGACTCTACACCTTC. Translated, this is CASILRAAGLYTF.